The 27 T cell receptor beta chains below all came from one sample that was sequenced in a study of shared clonotypes between healthy human individuals. CD45RO negativity and positive selection for CCR7 defined naive CD8 cells, a population that excluded terminally differentiated effector memory CD45RA+ cells. Produced via immunoSEQ multiplex PCR; TCRdb's table is partial and in-frame only. The sample lists more than 2 million clones; about 95% were seen once. Specimen: naive CD8+ T cells sorted from blood. Receptors originate from a man aged 18-30 years in good health.

V is TRBV9 and J is TRBJ2-5; TRBD2 matches 9 bases. This CDR3 has 14 residues. The V gene end was trimmed by 4 bases and the J gene end by 5 bases; junction bases not matched to a gene: 6. Germline V gene sequence: CDR1 SGDLS, CDR2 YYNGEE. For the CDR3, the DNA is TGTGCCAGCAGCCCCCAGCGGGGGGCGGAGACCCAGTACTTC. It translates to CASSPQRGAETQYF.

The V and J genes are TRBV27 and TRBJ2-3; D uncertain. Trimming removed 7 bases at V and 1 base at J, with 12 bases between. From germline, CDR1 is MNHEY and CDR2 SMNVEV (reference sequence). This CDR3 region has 14 residues. The CDR3 DNA sequence: TGTGCCAGCACCCCTGTGGGTGGCACAGATACGCAGTATTTT. Translation: CASTPVGGTDTQYF.

The chain employs TRBV4-3 and TRBJ2-5; possibly TRBD1 or TRBD2 for D (5 bases each). Between the trimmed V and J ends, which lost 0 bases and 4 bases, there was a span of 21 bases. The CDR3 runs 18 residues. CDR1 LGHNA and CDR2 YSLEER come from the germline V gene. CDR3 in DNA: TGCGCCAGCAGCCAAGATTTATTGGGTCTCACTGGGGGAGAGACCCAGTACTTC. This sequence encodes CASSQDLLGLTGGETQYF.

This rearrangement joins TRBV15 to TRBJ2-7; 14 bases fit TRBD2. This CDR3 is built from 15 residues. The germline CDR1 and CDR2 sequences are LNHNV and YYDKDF (reference sequence). The V gene end was trimmed by 6 bases and the J gene end by 5 bases; junction bases not matched to a gene: 6. DNA for the CDR3: TGTGCCACCAGTTTTTCGGGACTAGCGGGAGACGAGCAGTACTTC. As protein: CATSFSGLAGDEQYF.

This chain connects TRBV27 to TRBJ2-2; 8 positions match TRBD1. The V gene end was trimmed by 3 bases and the J gene end by 7 bases; junction bases not matched to a gene: 7. The CDR3 loop spans 15 amino acids. The germline V gene encodes CDR1 MNHEY and CDR2 SMNVEV (reference sequence). The CDR3: CASSLGTGHDGELFF. DNA of the CDR3: TGTGCCAGCAGTTTGGGGACAGGCCACGACGGGGAGCTGTTTTTT.

Notes on this clone: A much larger clonotype is one base distant, so this may be a read error. Additional DNA sequences in this sample encode the identical CDR3. This chain links TRBV2 with TRBJ1-1; no reliable D call. V dropped 5 bases and J dropped 0 bases, with 7 bases sitting between them. This CDR3 is 13 amino acids long. Germline V gene lookup returns CDR1 SNHLY and CDR2 FYNNEI. CDR3 sequence (DNA): TGTGCCAGCAGTTTAGGAGTGAACACTGAAGCTTTCTTT. Translated, it gives CASSLGVNTEAFF.

This clone was observed a single time. Other DNA sequences from this sample encode an identical CDR3 as well. The V and J genes are TRBV7-9 and TRBJ2-7; 7 positions agree with TRBD1. Germline lookup yields CDR1 SEHNR and CDR2 FQNEAQ (reference sequence). The CDR3 extends over 14 amino acids. The trim removed 5 bases at V and 2 bases at J, leaving 6 bases unmatched. Here the CDR3 reads CASSPTGIPYEQYF. In nucleotides, the CDR3 is TGTGCCAGCAGCCCGACAGGGATACCCTACGAGCAGTACTTC.

The J gene is TRBJ2-1, the V gene TRBV9; TRBD2 matches 9 bases. From germline, CDR1 is SGDLS and CDR2 YYNGEE. The trim removed 3 bases at V and 7 bases at J, leaving 8 bases unmatched. CDR3 length: 15 amino acids. Here the CDR3 DNA reads TGTGCCAGCAGCGGGAGTAGCGGGAGTGGAAATGAGCAGTTCTTC. The encoded protein is CASSGSSGSGNEQFF.

CDR3 DNA sequence: TGTGCCAGCAGTGACAAGGACTTGAGGCAGCCCCAGCATTTT. It yields the protein CASSDKDLRQPQHF. J is TRBJ1-5 and V is TRBV6-4; D gene unclear. This CDR3 is built from 14 residues. Germline V lookup: CDR1 MRHNA, CDR2 SNTAGT. V lost 2 bases to trimming and J lost 7 bases, with 12 bases between them.

For this clone: Different DNA sequences within this sample yield the same CDR3. The chain couples TRBV11-2 to TRBJ2-3; D remains unclear. The CDR3 is 13 amino acids. Trimming removed 4 bases at V and 1 base at J, with 6 bases between. Per the germline V gene, CDR1 is SGHAT and CDR2 is FQNNGV. This CDR3 reads CASSSLGTDTQYF. In DNA, the CDR3 is TGTGCCAGCAGCTCCCTCGGCACAGATACGCAGTATTTT.

The V call is TRBV5-8, the J call TRBJ2-7; TRBD1 matches at 11 bases. There are 14 residues in the CDR3. Germline V gene data show CDR1 as SGHTS and CDR2 as YDEGEE. J gave up 4 bases and V 4 bases, and 4 bases lay outside the gene matches. The CDR3 DNA sequence: TGTGCCAGCAGCGGTCGGGACAGGGGGTACGAGCAGTACTTC. It codes for CASSGRDRGYEQYF.

The V gene is TRBV9, the J gene TRBJ2-6; 7 bases line up with TRBD1. Losses at the gene ends were 4 bases for V and 2 bases for J; bases not matched to a gene: 12. The CDR3 sequence is 18 residues long. Germline V gives CDR1 SGDLS, CDR2 YYNGEE. The CDR3 region is CASSTQTGPGPGANVLTF. The CDR3 nucleotides are TGTGCCAGCAGCACCCAGACAGGGCCTGGGCCTGGGGCCAACGTCCTGACTTTC. Looking up the rest from reference TRBV9 and TRBJ2-6 gives the full variable domain: DSGVTQTPKHLITATGQRVTLRCSPRSGDLSVYWYQQSLDQGLQFLIQYYNGEERAKGNILERFSAQQFPDLHSELNLSSLELGDSALYFCASSTQTGPGPGANVLTFGAGSRLTVL.

The V gene is TRBV4-1, the J gene TRBJ2-1; a possible D gene is TRBD2 (6 bases). The V gene's germline CDR1 is MGHRA and CDR2 YSYEKL. The CDR3 runs 13 residues. Deletions cut 3 bases from V and 6 bases from J, with 9 bases between. CDR3 sequence: CASSHVSGNEQFF. The CDR3 DNA reads as TGCGCCAGCAGCCATGTTAGCGGCAATGAGCAGTTCTTC.

V usage is TRBV11-2 and J usage is TRBJ2-6; D is ambiguous. The CDR3 totals 17 residues. Trimming left V 7 bases short and J 0 bases short, with 16 bases between. The germline CDR1 and CDR2 sequences are SGHAT and FQNNGV. The DNA of the CDR3 is TGTGCCAGCAACCACCCAGGTGCCGGCTCTGGGGCCAACGTCCTGACTTTC. This encodes CASNHPGAGSGANVLTF.

This sequence joins TRBV4-3 and TRBJ1-2; 9 nucleotides agree with TRBD1. V shed 2 bases, J shed 4 bases, and the junction held 5 bases outside the gene matches. The CDR3 runs to 15 residues. Germline V gene data show CDR1 as LGHNA and CDR2 as YSLEER. CDR3 bases: TGCGCCAGCAGCCAAACTACAGGGGGCTCCTATGGCTACACCTTC. Translating it yields CASSQTTGGSYGYTF.

V is TRBV21-1 and J is TRBJ1-6. TRBV21-1 corresponds to a pseudogene. The CDR3 contains 17 residues. CDR3 sequence reads: CASSKRGGGSYNSPLHF. The CDR3 nucleotides read TGTGCCAGCAGCAAAAGGGGCGGGGGCTCCTATAATTCACCCCTCCACTTT.

The chain couples TRBV4-1 to TRBJ1-6, with a tentative D call TRBD1 (6 bases). Trimming took off 2 bases at V and 14 bases at J, with 13 bases between the two ends. The CDR3 runs to 13 residues. From germline, CDR1 is MGHRA and CDR2 YSYEKL. CDR3 DNA: TGCGCCAGCAGCCAACCCGGGACACTCACCCTCCACTTT. This gives the protein CASSQPGTLTLHF.

The rearrangement uses TRBV5-1 and TRBJ2-7; 9 bases line up with TRBD1. CDR1 is SGHRS and CDR2 is YFSETQ in the germline V gene. The CDR3 is 15 amino acids. The V gene end was trimmed by 4 bases and the J gene end by 3 bases; junction bases not matched to a gene: 8. CDR3 bases: TGCGCCAGCAGCGAGGGACAGGGAATAAACTACGAGCAGTACTTC. Amino acid sequence: CASSEGQGINYEQYF.

The chain links TRBV19 to TRBJ1-6, with TRBD1 matching 8 bases. The J segment lost 8 bases and the V segment lost 4 bases, leaving 10 bases of the junction unmatched. The CDR3 loop spans 16 amino acids. Germline CDR1 and CDR2: LNHDA and SQIVND (reference sequence). The CDR3 loop is CASSTYQGQGDSPLHF. For the CDR3, the DNA is TGTGCCAGTAGTACCTATCAAGGACAGGGTGATTCACCCCTCCACTTT.

This chain uses TRBV4-1 with TRBJ1-5; TRBD1 is a possible D gene (5 bases). The ends were cut back, 2 bases at V and 8 bases at J, with 10 bases in the middle. Germline values: CDR1 MGHRA, CDR2 YSYEKL. This CDR3 has 13 amino acids. Here the CDR3 reads CASSQRGDKPQHF. The CDR3 nucleotides read TGCGCCAGCAGCCAAAGAGGGGATAAGCCCCAGCATTTT.

J is TRBJ1-1 and V is TRBV4-1, with 8 bases lining up with TRBD1. Germline V CDR1 and CDR2: MGHRA, YSYEKL. The V gene end was trimmed by 1 base and the J gene end by 1 base; junction bases not matched to a gene: 11. The length of the CDR3 is 18 residues. The CDR3 spells CASSQVRTGTGANTEAFF. As DNA, the CDR3 is TGCGCCAGCAGCCAAGTCCGAACCGGGACAGGAGCGAACACTGAAGCTTTCTTT.

This clone was seen once. The chain carries TRBV28 and TRBJ2-7; TRBD2 might be the D (6 bases). V gave up 6 bases and J gave up 2 bases, with 17 bases separating them. The V gene's germline CDR1 is MDHEN and CDR2 SYDVKM. The CDR3 totals 15 residues. CDR3 residues: CASSLLGGMAYEQYF. The CDR3 DNA is TGTGCCAGCAGCCTCTTGGGGGGTATGGCCTACGAGCAGTACTTC.

The chain employs TRBV4-3 and TRBJ2-7; TRBD2 agrees at 10 bases. This CDR3 has 14 amino acids. Trimming took 5 bases from V and 2 from J; bases not matched to a gene: 3. CDR1 and CDR2 (germline): LGHNA, YSLEER. This CDR3 is CASSEREGAYEQYF. CDR3 DNA sequence: TGCGCCAGCAGCGAGCGGGAGGGGGCCTACGAGCAGTACTTC.

The chain uses TRBV5-1 and TRBJ2-7; 9 bases are shared with TRBD2. Germline V gene data show CDR1 as SGHRS and CDR2 as YFSETQ. The V segment lost 1 base and the J segment 2 bases; nucleotides outside the gene matches: 4. The CDR3 runs to 15 residues. CDR3 sequence: CASSLRLAGPYEQYF. DNA for the CDR3: TGCGCCAGCAGCTTGCGCCTAGCGGGGCCCTACGAGCAGTACTTC. Using reference TRBV5-1 and TRBJ2-7 for the parts outside the CDR3, the full variable domain is KAGVTQTPRYLIKTRGQQVTLSCSPISGHRSVSWYQQTPGQGLQFLFEYFSETQRNKGNFPGRFSGRQFSNSRSEMNVSTLELGDSALYLCASSLRLAGPYEQYFGPGTRLTVT.

The chain couples TRBV6-4 to TRBJ2-1; 10 nucleotides line up with TRBD2. Germline values: CDR1 MRHNA, CDR2 SNTAGT. The CDR3 spans 12 residues. The ends lost 5 bases at V and 10 bases at J; junction bases unmatched: 2. CDR3 loop: CASSNSGREQFF. As DNA, the CDR3 is TGTGCCAGCAGTAATAGCGGGAGGGAGCAGTTCTTC.

The chain carries TRBV11-1 and TRBJ2-3; D gene unclear. From germline, CDR1 is SGHAT and CDR2 FQDESV (reference sequence). The CDR3 contains 15 residues. Trimming left V 4 bases short and J 4 bases short, with 15 bases between. CDR3 sequence reads: CASSSDLSAADTQYF. The CDR3 coding sequence is TGTGCCAGCAGCTCCGACCTTTCTGCGGCAGATACGCAGTATTTT.

The chain couples TRBV27 to TRBJ2-1; D unclear. V was shortened by 6 bases and J by 0 bases, with 6 bases between the two germline ends. The CDR3 is 13 residues long. The germline V gene encodes CDR1 MNHEY and CDR2 SMNVEV (reference sequence). The CDR3: CASSRSSYNEQFF. The CDR3 coding sequence is TGTGCCAGCAGCCGGAGCTCCTACAATGAGCAGTTCTTC.